A single sample gave rise to the 31 T cell receptor beta chains below, sequenced in a study of shared clonotypes between healthy human individuals. Some clones are missing from TCRdb's copy, which holds only in-frame ones; the method was immunoSEQ multiplex PCR. The table records roughly 2 million clones, roughly 94% of them present only once. The source material was naive CD4+ T cells sorted from blood. Subset meaning: CD45RA+ positively selected. These receptors came from a man aged 18 to 30 in good health.

This chain uses TRBV19 with TRBJ1-4; the D is unclear. CDR3 length equals 15 residues. Germline V CDR1 and CDR2: LNHDA, SQIVND (reference sequence). V was trimmed by 5 bases and J by 7 bases, leaving 17 bases between them. CDR3: CASSYLAKGGEKLFF. CDR3 bases: TGTGCCAGTAGTTACCTGGCCAAAGGCGGTGAAAAACTGTTTTTT.

This chain connects TRBV7-8 to TRBJ2-7; D unclear. This CDR3 comprises 15 residues. Germline loops: CDR1 SGHVS, CDR2 FQNEAQ. Trimming pared 1 base from V and 12 bases from J, leaving 22 bases between. In nucleotides, the CDR3 is TGTGCCAGCAGCTTAGATTCTGGACGCCGGGCCAGTGGGTACTTC. Its protein product is CASSLDSGRRASGYF.

This chain connects TRBV15 to TRBJ1-2; D ambiguous. Trimming removed 3 bases from V and 4 bases from J, with 9 bases in between. CDR1 and CDR2 from the germline V gene are LNHNV and YYDKDF (reference sequence). The length of the CDR3 is 13 residues. CDR3 in DNA: TGTGCCACCAGCAGTACCTCGGTCTATGGCTACACCTTC. Translated: CATSSTSVYGYTF.

The gene calls are TRBV13 and TRBJ1-6; D gene ambiguous. The CDR3 totals 14 residues. Germline CDR1 reads PRHDT; CDR2 reads FYEKMQ (reference sequence). Trimming took 5 bases from V and 5 from J, leaving 10 bases between them. The CDR3 bases are TGTGCCAGCAGCGTGGACGGTAATAATTCACCCCTCCACTTT. Translated, it gives CASSVDGNNSPLHF.

This rearrangement joins TRBV13 to TRBJ2-3; 7 bases match TRBD2. The ends lost 2 bases at V and 0 bases at J; junction bases unmatched: 17. CDR1 PRHDT and CDR2 FYEKMQ come from the germline V gene (reference sequence). CDR3 length: 20 amino acids. For the CDR3, the DNA is TGTGCCAGCAGCTTAAATGGCAAACCGGGACTACCAGAAAGCACAGATACGCAGTATTTT. This translates into CASSLNGKPGLPESTDTQYF.

The J gene is TRBJ2-5, the V gene TRBV9; D may match TRBD1 or TRBD2 (5 bases each). The CDR3 is 16 amino acids. The V gene lost 0 bases and the J gene lost 9 bases, with 21 bases spanning the gap. Germline V gene sequence: CDR1 SGDLS, CDR2 YYNGEE. In DNA form, the CDR3 reads TGTGCCAGCAGCGTAGGTTTCGTCGGGGCCCATGAGGCCCAGTACTTC. Translating gives CASSVGFVGAHEAQYF.

This clone was recorded once. V is TRBV6-5 and J is TRBJ2-1, with 12 bases matching TRBD1. Germline CDR1 is MNHEY and CDR2 is SVGAGI. V shed 0 bases, J shed 9 bases, and the junction held 6 bases outside the gene matches. This CDR3 is 16 amino acids long. The CDR3 here is CASSYSGQGARAEQFF. The DNA for the CDR3 is TGTGCCAGCAGTTACTCGGGACAGGGGGCGCGGGCTGAGCAGTTCTTC.

This chain links TRBV5-6 with TRBJ2-7; 8 positions match TRBD1. This CDR3 has 15 residues. Germline V CDR1 and CDR2: SGHDT, YYEEEE. V dropped 1 base and J dropped 4; count of bases not matched to a gene: 7. CDR3 nucleotide sequence: TGTGCCAGCAGCTTGTTGGACAGGGACAATTACGAGCAGTACTTC. Amino acids: CASSLLDRDNYEQYF.

This chain uses TRBV4-1 with TRBJ2-7, with D tentatively TRBD1 (6 bases). Per the germline V gene, CDR1 is MGHRA and CDR2 is YSYEKL. Trimming took off 1 base at V and 1 base at J, with 11 bases between the two ends. CDR3 size: 15 residues. The CDR3 DNA reads TGCGCCAGCAGCCAAGCAGACAGGCTTTCCTACGAGCAGTACTTC. It codes for CASSQADRLSYEQYF.

The chain couples TRBV5-4 to TRBJ2-7, with D possibly TRBD2 on 7 matching bases. Deletions cut 0 bases from V and 8 bases from J, with 12 bases between. There are 13 residues in the CDR3. Per germline, CDR1 SGHNT and CDR2 YYREEE (reference sequence). The CDR3 DNA reads TGTGCCAGCAGCTTGGGTGAGGGGGGGAAGCAGTACTTC. It codes for CASSLGEGGKQYF.

The genes are TRBV7-9 and TRBJ2-5, with D maybe TRBD1 (6 bases). Germline CDR1 SEHNR, CDR2 FQNEAQ (reference sequence). The CDR3 has 15 residues. Trimming removed 2 bases from V and 2 bases from J, with 12 bases in between. This CDR3 reads CASSLRQGGQETQYF. The CDR3 nucleotides are TGTGCCAGCAGCTTACGACAAGGGGGTCAAGAGACCCAGTACTTC.

This clone is a singleton in its sample. The J gene is TRBJ2-3, the V gene TRBV10-1; 8 nucleotides agree with TRBD2. Germline CDR1 and CDR2: WNHNN and SYGVQD (reference sequence). V gave up 6 bases and J gave up 4 bases; unmatched junction bases: 12. The CDR3 spans 16 residues. The CDR3: CASSANSGSGADTQYF. The DNA of the CDR3 is TGCGCCAGCAGCGCAAACAGCGGGAGTGGCGCAGATACGCAGTATTTT.

V usage is TRBV11-1 and J usage is TRBJ1-4; D unresolved. This CDR3 is 15 amino acids long. The germline gives CDR1 SGHAT, CDR2 FQDESV (reference sequence). V lost 1 base and J lost 0, with 6 bases in between. The CDR3 DNA reads as TGTGCCAGCAGCTTAGACGGCGCAACTAATGAAAAACTGTTTTTT. This sequence encodes CASSLDGATNEKLFF.

The genes are TRBV28 and TRBJ2-1; D is unclear. The V and J ends lost 6 bases and 0 bases respectively, with 15 bases between them. The CDR3 covers 16 residues. The germline gives CDR1 MDHEN, CDR2 SYDVKM. The CDR3 bases are TGTGCCAGCAGGAGCTACATCGGTGGCTCCTACAATGAGCAGTTCTTC. Its translation is CASRSYIGGSYNEQFF.

Details on this clone: Other DNA sequences in the sample encode the same CDR3. This chain links TRBV6-1 with TRBJ1-5, with 8 bases that match TRBD1. Losses at the gene ends were 6 bases for V and 2 bases for J; bases not matched to a gene: 0. CDR3 length: 13 residues. Germline CDR1 reads MNHNS; CDR2 reads SASEGT. CDR3 sequence reads: CASRDRGNQPQHF. CDR3 in DNA: TGTGCCAGCAGGGACAGGGGCAATCAGCCCCAGCATTTT.

The chain has TRBV2 and TRBJ2-7, with 7 bases aligning to TRBD1. V shed 4 bases, J shed 3 bases, and the junction held 6 bases outside the gene matches. The CDR3 consists of 14 residues. Germline V lookup: CDR1 SNHLY, CDR2 FYNNEI. Here the CDR3 reads CASSVGQVGYEQYF. The DNA of the CDR3 is TGTGCCAGCAGTGTCGGACAGGTTGGCTACGAGCAGTACTTC.

A word on this clone: Other DNA sequences of this sample code for an identical CDR3. V is TRBV6-6 and J is TRBJ2-1; D uncertain. V shed 2 bases and J shed 6 bases, with 2 bases lying between them. The CDR3 runs 11 residues. The germline gives CDR1 MNHNY, CDR2 SVGAGI (reference sequence). The CDR3 DNA follows: TGTGCCAGCAGTTACCTCAATGAGCAGTTCTTC. Translated, it gives CASSYLNEQFF.

The chain recombines TRBV7-9 with TRBJ1-5; 7 bases are a match to TRBD1. The CDR3 sequence is 16 residues long. The V segment lost 2 bases and the J segment 0 bases; nucleotides outside the gene matches: 4. Germline CDR1 is SEHNR and CDR2 is FQNEAQ (reference sequence). CDR3 residues: CASSLLGTDSNQPQHF. As DNA, the CDR3 is TGTGCCAGCAGCTTATTGGGGACAGATAGCAATCAGCCCCAGCATTTT.

Of note for this clone: A single base separates this from a much larger clone, so it may be a read error. The same CDR3 is also encoded by other DNA sequences in this sample. The chain carries TRBV7-9 and TRBJ1-2; 7 bases are shared with TRBD1. There are 14 residues in the CDR3. Germline V gene sequence: CDR1 SEHNR, CDR2 FQNEAQ (reference sequence). J gave up 2 bases and V 3 bases, and 3 bases lay outside the gene matches. The CDR3 loop is CASSLSGQNYGYTF. The CDR3 bases are TGTGCCAGCAGCTTGTCGGGACAGAACTATGGCTACACCTTC.

On this clone: With a much larger clone just one base away, this may be a read error. The chain has TRBV30 and TRBJ1-6; TRBD1 is a possible D gene (5 bases). CDR1 and CDR2 from the germline V gene are GTSNPN and SVGIG (reference sequence). The CDR3 is 14 amino acids. Trimming shortened V by 5 bases and J by 7 bases, and 15 bases separated the two germline ends. The CDR3 sequence is CAWAAGTENSPLHF. Written as DNA, the CDR3 is TGTGCCTGGGCCGCCGGGACTGAGAATTCACCCCTCCACTTT.

This clone was seen a single time. The CDR3 is CASSPSGSSEQYF. The DNA for the CDR3 is TGTGCCAGCAGTCCTAGCGGGAGCTCCGAGCAGTACTTC. This rearrangement joins TRBV7-9 to TRBJ2-7, with 10 bases lining up with TRBD2. This CDR3 has 13 amino acids. J gave up 6 bases and V 6 bases, and 5 bases lay outside the gene matches. Germline V CDR1 and CDR2: SEHNR, FQNEAQ (reference sequence).

The CDR3: CASSPPTGSGNTIYF. The CDR3, as DNA: TGTGCCAGCAGCCCCCCCACAGGCTCTGGAAACACCATATATTTT. The V call is TRBV28, the J call TRBJ1-3; perhaps TRBD1 as D (5 bases). Germline V gene sequence: CDR1 MDHEN, CDR2 SYDVKM. V shed 6 bases and J shed 0 bases, with 12 bases lying between them. CDR3 length equals 15 residues.

A single count supports this clone. Here the CDR3 reads CASSRPGVPPYEQYF. The CDR3 DNA sequence: TGTGCCAGCAGCCGCCCCGGGGTGCCCCCCTACGAGCAGTACTTC. The V gene is TRBV7-9, the J gene TRBJ2-7; possible D gene TRBD2, 5 bases. V dropped 5 bases and J dropped 2 bases, with 16 bases sitting between them. The CDR3 is made up of 15 amino acids. Per germline, CDR1 SEHNR and CDR2 FQNEAQ (reference sequence).

CDR3 sequence (DNA): TGTGCCAGCAGTTCTCTCAGCCGGGGGGGGACCCTCGAGCAGTACTTC. Translating it yields CASSSLSRGGTLEQYF. V is TRBV28 and J is TRBJ2-7; 8 bases are a match to TRBD2. The CDR3 sequence is 16 residues long. The V segment lost 4 bases and the J segment 6 bases; nucleotides outside the gene matches: 14. Germline lookup yields CDR1 MDHEN and CDR2 SYDVKM.

This sequence joins TRBV7-9 and TRBJ2-3, with 12 nucleotides matching TRBD2. Looked up from germline, CDR1 is SEHNR and CDR2 is FQNEAQ (reference sequence). V dropped 8 bases and J dropped 6; count of bases not matched to a gene: 15. The CDR3 has 17 amino acids. The CDR3 DNA follows: TGTGCCAGCTCCACTAGCGGGGGGACCACTGTCACGGATACGCAGTATTTT. Protein sequence: CASSTSGGTTVTDTQYF.

The V and J genes are TRBV6-6 and TRBJ1-2; D gene unclear. Germline loops: CDR1 MNHNY, CDR2 SVGAGI (reference sequence). V lost 5 bases to trimming and J lost 5 bases, with 15 bases between them. The CDR3 spans 14 residues. Written as DNA, the CDR3 is TGTGCCAGCAGTAAGGACCCCTCGAGGTATGGCTACACCTTC. Residues: CASSKDPSRYGYTF.

V usage is TRBV5-5 and J usage is TRBJ2-2; the D is unclear. CDR3 size: 15 residues. The V end was cut by 0 bases, the J end by 0 bases, with 6 bases between. The germline V gene has CDR1 SGHKS and CDR2 YYEKEE (reference sequence). CDR3 protein: CASSLAAANTGELFF. CDR3 DNA: TGTGCCAGCAGCTTGGCCGCAGCGAACACCGGGGAGCTGTTTTTT.

V gene TRBV2 combines with J gene TRBJ2-5, with D possibly being TRBD1 (6 bases). The CDR3 length is 14 residues. Germline assignment: CDR1 SNHLY and CDR2 FYNNEI. With 4 bases removed from V and 3 bases from J, the gap between germline ends came to 12 bases. This chain's CDR3 is CASSAGTKKETQYF. DNA of the CDR3: TGTGCCAGCAGTGCCGGGACAAAAAAAGAGACCCAGTACTTC.

The rearrangement joins TRBV7-2 to TRBJ2-1, with D perhaps matching TRBD1 (6 bases). Germline V lookup: CDR1 SGHTA, CDR2 FQGNSA. The CDR3 sequence is 15 residues long. Trimming left V 3 bases short and J 2 bases short, with 11 bases between. The CDR3 here is CASSFRGSTYNEQFF. The CDR3 DNA reads TGTGCCAGCAGCTTCAGGGGAAGCACCTACAATGAGCAGTTCTTC.

To note about this clone: Other DNA sequences within the sample encode an identical CDR3. The chain uses TRBV18 and TRBJ2-5; 9 bases agree with TRBD2. V dropped 3 bases and J dropped 2; count of bases not matched to a gene: 4. Germline V gene lookup returns CDR1 KGHSH and CDR2 LQKENI. The CDR3 has 15 amino acids. In nucleotides, the CDR3 is TGTGCCAGCTCACCTCTAGCGGGGACGCAAGAGACCCAGTACTTC. Its protein product is CASSPLAGTQETQYF.

The chain is built from TRBV25-1 and TRBJ2-7, with TRBD2 identical over 8 bases. CDR3 size: 14 residues. Germline V gene data show CDR1 as MGHDK and CDR2 as SYGVNS. Trimming at V came to 5 bases and at J to 2 bases, leaving 5 bases not matched to a gene. CDR3 sequence (DNA): TGTGCCAGCAGTCGCGCGGGGGGAACCTACGAGCAGTACTTC. Its translation: CASSRAGGTYEQYF.